These T cell receptor beta chains were read from a single sample in a study of T cell changes during pregnancy in multiple sclerosis. The table came from immunoSEQ multiplex PCR; TCRdb's copy has only in-frame clones and leaves some out. The data show about 40,000 clones, 90% seen once. The sequencing used CD4+ T cells from peripheral blood mononuclear cells, collected in the third trimester of pregnancy. These receptors came from a female donor with multiple sclerosis, enrolled in a pregnancy study. CDR3s include the opening cysteine and the closing phenylalanine or tryptophan. Each record gives: J gene, clone size, V gene, CDR3 length, D gene, CDR3 DNA, CDR3 protein. D genes are given only for firm matches. Some rows mark clone size as missing; the rest say once, few, many or name a class of expanded clone.

>TRBJ2-1|NA|TRBV5-4|19|TRBD2
TGTGCCAGCAGCGGGGGGGGACTAGCGGGAGGTTCCCCTCTCAATGAGCAGTTCTTC
CASSGGGLAGGSPLNEQFF
>TRBJ2-3|NA|TRBV29-1|13|TRBD1
TGCAGCTCCGAGGACAGGGGAATTGATACGCAGTATTTT
CSSEDRGIDTQYF
>TRBJ2-3|once|TRBV7-2|14|TRBD1
TGTGCCAGCACCCTGACAGGGACCACAGATACGCAGTATTTT
CASTLTGTTDTQYF
>TRBJ1-5|NA|TRBV4-1|20|TRBD1
TGCGCCAGCAGCCAAGATGGGTCAGGGGGGCTTTCTTATAGCAATCAGCCCCAGCATTTT
CASSQDGSGGLSYSNQPQHF
>TRBJ1-2|NA|TRBV9|16|TRBD1
TGTGCCAGCAGCGCAACCGGGACAGCGGCTAACTATGGCTACACCTTC
CASSATGTAANYGYTF
>TRBJ1-1|NA|TRBV2|13|TRBD1
TGTGCCAGCAGTGGACAGGGAAACACTGAAGCTTTCTTT
CASSGQGNTEAFF
>TRBJ1-1|NA|TRBV7-9|14|TRBD1
TGTGCCAGCAGATCCACAGGGGGTAACACTGAAGCTTTCTTT
CASRSTGGNTEAFF
>TRBJ2-7|NA|TRBV4-2|14|NA
TGTGCCAGCAGCCAAGATTTAGCGAGTGACGAGCAGTACTTC
CASSQDLASDEQYF
>TRBJ1-5|NA|TRBV27|15|TRBD1
TGTGCCAGCAGTTTACAGGGGGCGAGCAATCAGCCCCAGCATTTT
CASSLQGASNQPQHF
>TRBJ2-7|NA|TRBV28|13|NA
TGTGCCAGCAGTTTACAAGCATACTACGAGCAGTACTTC
CASSLQAYYEQYF
>TRBJ2-7|NA|TRBV30|16|TRBD2
TGTGCCTGGAGTGCAATAAGCGGGAAGCTCTCCTACGAGCAGTACTTC
CAWSAISGKLSYEQYF
>TRBJ2-3|NA|TRBV5-4|16|TRBD2
TGTGCCAGCAGCCCCGGGACTAGCGGGAGACGAGATACGCAGTATTTT
CASSPGTSGRRDTQYF
>TRBJ2-2|NA|TRBV30|16|TRBD1
TGTGCCTGGAGAAGGGGACAGGGGGTGCAGACCGGGGAGCTGTTTTTT
CAWRRGQGVQTGELFF
>TRBJ1-5|medium-sized|TRBV10-1|13|NA
TGCGCCAGCAGTCAGGGGACGACTCAGCCCCAGCATTTT
CASSQGTTQPQHF
>TRBJ2-7|NA|TRBV19|15|NA
TGTGCCAGTAGCCCGGCAGGGGTGACCTTCTACGAGCAGTACTTC
CASSPAGVTFYEQYF
>TRBJ2-7|NA|TRBV10-1|14|NA
TGCGCCAGCAGTGAACGAGGCGGTTCCTACGAGCAGTACTTC
CASSERGGSYEQYF
>TRBJ2-3|NA|TRBV7-6|19|TRBD2
TGTGCCAGCAGCTTAGGACTAGCGGGACCATTCTCTAGCACAGATACGCAGTATTTT
CASSLGLAGPFSSTDTQYF
>TRBJ2-3|NA|TRBV9|12|NA
TGTGCCAGCAGCGCCTCCACAGATACGCAGTATTTT
CASSASTDTQYF
>TRBJ1-1|NA|TRBV18|15|NA
TGTGCCAGCTCACCGGCAAAGGGACAGAACACTGAAGCTTTCTTT
CASSPAKGQNTEAFF
>TRBJ2-2|NA|TRBV11-1|17|NA
TGTGCCAGCAGCGGAGGAAGGCCGACCCCCCGGGCCGGGGAGCTGTTTTTT
CASSGGRPTPRAGELFF
>TRBJ2-1|NA|TRBV19|13|NA
TGTGCCAGTAGTCCAGCGGATTACAATGAGCAGTTCTTC
CASSPADYNEQFF
>TRBJ2-1|NA|TRBV27|15|TRBD2
TGTGCCAGCAGGATAGCGGGACTAGCGAAAAATGAGCAGTTCTTC
CASRIAGLAKNEQFF
>TRBJ2-3|NA|TRBV6-6|14|TRBD1
TGTGCCAGCAGTTACCAGGGGGCAGGAGATACGCAGTATTTT
CASSYQGAGDTQYF
>TRBJ2-1|NA|TRBV7-2|15|TRBD2
TGTGCCAGCAGCCCGGACGGGCTAGCGGCCGGGGAGCAGTTCTTC
CASSPDGLAAGEQFF
>TRBJ1-4|few|TRBV5-8|18|TRBD1
TGTGCCAGCAGCCTGGGGGACAGCCCCTTCGCAACTAATGAAAAACTGTTTTTT
CASSLGDSPFATNEKLFF
>TRBJ1-1|once|TRBV6-6|15|NA
TGTGCCAGCAGCCCGGCACAGGGCTGGAACACTGAAGCTTTCTTT
CASSPAQGWNTEAFF
>TRBJ2-3|NA|TRBV9|15|TRBD2
TGTGCCAGCAGTATCGGCGGGAGGGGGGCAGATACGCAGTATTTT
CASSIGGRGADTQYF
>TRBJ2-1|NA|TRBV5-5|13|NA
TGTGCCAGCAGCTTCCGAGGGCCTGGGGAGCAGTTCTTC
CASSFRGPGEQFF
>TRBJ2-7|NA|TRBV5-1|15|NA
TGCGCCAGCAGCTTAGGGGAGGTCGGGATATACGAGCAGTACTTC
CASSLGEVGIYEQYF
>TRBJ2-7|once|TRBV30|14|NA
TGTGCCTGGGGGGCTGAGGCGGTCAGGGGGGTATCCTACTTC
CAWGAEAVRGVSYF
>TRBJ1-4|NA|TRBV2|13|TRBD1
TGTGCCAGCGGAGACGGGGATTACCGGGACAGGGCCTTT
CASGDGDYRDRAF
>TRBJ2-7|NA|TRBV5-4|14|TRBD2
TGTGCCAGCACCATTCTAGCGGGAGGCTACGAGCAGTACTTC
CASTILAGGYEQYF
>TRBJ1-1|NA|TRBV2|14|TRBD1
TGTGCCAGGGCCTCGACAGGGGTAAACACTGAAGCTTTCTTT
CARASTGVNTEAFF
>TRBJ1-5|NA|TRBV11-2|14|TRBD1
TGTGCCAGCAGCTGGACAGGGAACAATCAGCCCCAGCATTTT
CASSWTGNNQPQHF
>TRBJ1-1|NA|TRBV10-3|13|TRBD1
TGTGCCATCAGGGCGACAGGGAAGACTGAAGCTTTCTTT
CAIRATGKTEAFF
>TRBJ1-1|NA|TRBV30|13|NA
TGTGCCTGGAGTCATGACACCGCCACTGAAGCTTTCTTT
CAWSHDTATEAFF
>TRBJ2-5|NA|TRBV27|15|NA
TGTGCCAGCAGTTTATTCGGCAGGGGTGGGGAGACCCAGTACTTC
CASSLFGRGGETQYF
>TRBJ1-3|NA|TRBV7-9|15|NA
TGTGCCAGCAGGTCTCAGGGTCACTCTGGAAACACCATATATTTT
CASRSQGHSGNTIYF
>TRBJ2-3|once|TRBV7-9|11|NA
TGTGCCAGCCTCCTAACAGATACGCAGTATTTT
CASLLTDTQYF
>TRBJ2-7|once|TRBV6-1|12|NA
TGTGCCAGCTCAGGGGTCTCCTACGAGCAGTACTTC
CASSGVSYEQYF
>TRBJ2-7|once|TRBV5-1|15|TRBD2
TGCGCCAGCAGCAGGGAAGGGACTAGCGCCTACGAGCAGTACTTC
CASSREGTSAYEQYF
>TRBJ2-7|NA|TRBV5-1|14|TRBD1
TGCGCCAGCAGCACGGGACAGGGTCTGCTCGAGCAGTACTTC
CASSTGQGLLEQYF
>TRBJ2-3|once|TRBV7-3|13|NA
TGTGCCAGCAGCCCCGGACTGGCAGATACGCAGTATTTT
CASSPGLADTQYF
>TRBJ2-6|NA|TRBV5-6|17|NA
TGTGCCAGCAGCTCGTACTTACAGAACTCTGGGGCCAACGTCCTGACTTTC
CASSSYLQNSGANVLTF
>TRBJ1-4|NA|TRBV29-1|13|NA
TGCAGCGTTGCCCCGTCGGGGGGTGAAAAACTGTTTTTT
CSVAPSGGEKLFF
>TRBJ1-1|NA|TRBV19|15|NA
TGTGCCAGTAGTCTCCGGACTGGGGTCGGTACTGAAGCTTTCTTT
CASSLRTGVGTEAFF
>TRBJ1-2|NA|TRBV30|13|NA
TGTGCCTGGAGCCTAGGCAGGGGTTATGGCTACACCTTC
CAWSLGRGYGYTF
>TRBJ2-3|NA|TRBV28|15|NA
TGTGCCAGCAGTTTTGGGGAAGGGGGAACAGATACGCAGTATTTT
CASSFGEGGTDTQYF
>TRBJ2-1|NA|TRBV7-3|13|NA
TGTGCCAGCAGGAGCGGCCCCGGGGATGAGCAGTTCTTC
CASRSGPGDEQFF
>TRBJ2-3|NA|TRBV5-1|14|NA
TGCGCCAGCAGCCACTCTGCCCCCACAGATACGCAGTATTTT
CASSHSAPTDTQYF
>TRBJ1-1|NA|TRBV19|16|NA
TGTGCCAGTAGTTATCTTTGGAGGGAGGCGAACACTGAAGCTTTCTTT
CASSYLWREANTEAFF
>TRBJ1-5|NA|TRBV6-1|13|TRBD1
TGTGCCAGCAGGGATACAGGGGGACAGCCCCAGCATTTT
CASRDTGGQPQHF
>TRBJ1-2|NA|TRBV9|16|TRBD1
TGTGCCAGCAGCCCCCTTAGGGGGCGCCCCATCTATGGCTACACCTTC
CASSPLRGRPIYGYTF
>TRBJ2-7|NA|TRBV15|15|TRBD1
TGTGCCACCAGCAGAGTGGGGACAGGAGACTACGAGCAGTACTTC
CATSRVGTGDYEQYF
>TRBJ1-2|NA|TRBV7-8|11|NA
TGTGCCAGCAGCTTAGCAGACAGTTACACCTTC
CASSLADSYTF
>TRBJ2-2|NA|TRBV19|14|TRBD1
TGTGCCAGTATGGAGGACAGGGGAAGCGGGGAGCTGTTTTTT
CASMEDRGSGELFF
>TRBJ2-2|few|TRBV19|13|TRBD1
TGTGCCAGTCGGACAGGGGCCACCGGGGAGCTGTTTTTT
CASRTGATGELFF
>TRBJ1-1|NA|TRBV19|14|NA
TGTGCCACGGTGGGCAGGGGAGAGGACACTGAAGCTTTCTTT
CATVGRGEDTEAFF